A single sample gave rise to the 13 T cell receptor beta chains below, sequenced in a study of blood T cell repertoires in COVID-19. Clones were read by immunoSEQ multiplex PCR, and TCRdb kept only the in-frame ones, dropping some. In the table there are 130,000 to 150,000 clones, about 92% of which are singletons. Material for sequencing was peripheral blood. Receptor source: a human donor in a cohort sampled during active COVID-19.

The chain is built from TRBV21-1 and TRBJ1-5. TRBV21-1 is annotated as a pseudogene. CDR3 length: 13 residues. CDR3 DNA: TGTGCCAGCAACGGGGAGAACAATCAGCCCCAGCATTTT. Its translation is CASNGENNQPQHF.

V usage is TRBV14 and J usage is TRBJ2-7, with a possible D match to TRBD1 (6 bases). Per germline, CDR1 SGHDN and CDR2 FVKESK. V was cut by 4 bases and J by 6 bases, with 16 bases left in between. The CDR3 contains 14 residues. The CDR3 here is CASSLRLQGGEQYF. CDR3 nucleotide sequence: TGTGCCAGCAGCCTAAGACTACAGGGTGGCGAGCAGTACTTC.

The chain recombines TRBV7-9 with TRBJ2-1; 10 bases line up with TRBD1. In germline, CDR1 is SEHNR, CDR2 FQNEAQ (reference sequence). The V and J ends lost 6 bases and 8 bases, in that order; junction bases with no gene match: 10. This CDR3 comprises 15 residues. In nucleotides, the CDR3 is TGTGCCAGCAGTGAACCGGGACAGGGGTTCCATGAGCAGTTCTTC. Residues: CASSEPGQGFHEQFF.

CDR3 protein: CATQLDRIYEQYF. The CDR3 DNA is TGTGCCACCCAACTCGACAGGATCTACGAGCAGTACTTC. The gene calls are TRBV10-3 and TRBJ2-7; the D gene is possibly TRBD1 (6 bases). Germline V gene lookup returns CDR1 ENHRY and CDR2 SYGVKD. The CDR3 loop spans 13 amino acids. V gave up 10 bases and J gave up 3 bases, with 16 bases separating them.

The rearrangement uses TRBV27 and TRBJ1-2; TRBD1 agrees at 9 bases. Per the germline V gene, CDR1 is MNHEY and CDR2 is SMNVEV (reference sequence). The CDR3 has 15 residues. Trimming cost V 7 bases and J 1 base; bases outside gene matches: 7. Here the CDR3 reads CASTPGQGGNYGYTF. The DNA of the CDR3 is TGTGCCAGCACGCCGGGACAGGGCGGTAACTATGGCTACACCTTC.

V gene TRBV5-4 combines with J gene TRBJ1-1, with 7 bases aligning to TRBD1. Germline V gene sequence: CDR1 SGHNT, CDR2 YYREEE (reference sequence). This CDR3 has 15 residues. V gave up 1 base and J gave up 1 base; unmatched junction bases: 4. The CDR3 DNA reads as TGTGCCAGCAGCTTGACAGGGGTTACGAACACTGAAGCTTTCTTT. Protein sequence: CASSLTGVTNTEAFF.

In nucleotides, the CDR3 is TGTGCCAGCAGCGTAGACACAGGTGAGATCCGCCACGAGCAGTACTTC. This encodes CASSVDTGEIRHEQYF. The V call is TRBV9, the J call TRBJ2-7, with D tentatively TRBD1 (5 bases). V lost 0 bases, J lost 5 bases, and 18 bases lay in between. The CDR3 runs 16 residues. Germline-derived CDR1 and CDR2 are SGDLS and YYNGEE.

Concerning this clone itself: This CDR3 is also generated by other DNA sequences in the sample. The chain recombines TRBV5-1 with TRBJ1-1, with D possibly matching TRBD1 (6 bases). V was trimmed by 4 bases and J by 0 bases, leaving 13 bases between them. CDR1 and CDR2 from the germline V gene are SGHRS and YFSETQ. The CDR3 totals 15 residues. The CDR3 region has the DNA TGCGCCAGCAGCCCGACGACAGGTCTGAACACTGAAGCTTTCTTT. Translated: CASSPTTGLNTEAFF.

This chain connects TRBV15 to TRBJ2-5; TRBD1 matches 9 bases. V was clipped by 3 bases and J by 5 bases; unmatched bases: 7. The germline V gene has CDR1 LNHNV and CDR2 YYDKDF (reference sequence). The CDR3 totals 15 residues. CDR3 amino acids: CATSSNTGGSETQYF. In DNA form, the CDR3 reads TGTGCCACCAGCAGTAATACAGGGGGCAGTGAGACCCAGTACTTC.

The chain uses TRBV25-1 and TRBJ1-1; D is unresolved. The CDR3 extends over 14 amino acids. Germline CDR1 is MGHDK and CDR2 is SYGVNS. V was clipped by 2 bases and J by 4 bases, with 11 bases between them. The CDR3: CASSEGAVGTEAFF. In nucleotides, the CDR3 is TGTGCCAGCAGTGAAGGCGCGGTGGGCACTGAAGCTTTCTTT.

Here the CDR3 reads CASRTGNEQFF. CDR3 bases: TGTGCCAGTAGGACAGGGAATGAGCAGTTCTTC. J is TRBJ2-1 and V is TRBV19; 7 nucleotides match TRBD1. The ends lost 6 bases at V and 7 bases at J; junction bases unmatched: 0. The CDR3 runs to 11 residues. The V gene's germline CDR1 is LNHDA and CDR2 SQIVND (reference sequence). The whole variable domain, filled in from reference TRBV19 and TRBJ2-1, reads DGGITQSPKYLFRKEGQNVTLSCEQNLNHDAMYWYRQDPGQGLRLIYYSQIVNDFQKGDIAEGYSVSREKKESFPLTVTSAQKNPTAFYLCASRTGNEQFFGPGTRLTVL.

V is TRBV30 and J is TRBJ1-1; TRBD1 is a possible D gene (6 bases). The CDR3 extends over 13 amino acids. V was clipped by 2 bases and J by 1 base, with 8 bases between them. Germline lookup yields CDR1 GTSNPN and CDR2 SVGIG (reference sequence). The CDR3 spells CAWSPRGNTEAFF. The CDR3 bases are TGTGCCTGGAGTCCCAGGGGGAACACTGAAGCTTTCTTT.

This chain joins TRBV5-1 and TRBJ1-2; D gene ambiguous. The CDR3 extends over 13 amino acids. With 0 bases removed from V and 6 bases from J, the gap between germline ends came to 9 bases. Germline V gives CDR1 SGHRS, CDR2 YFSETQ. The DNA for the CDR3 is TGCGCCAGCAGCTTGGATATCGGGAATGGCTACACCTTC. Amino acids: CASSLDIGNGYTF.